The 4 T cell receptor beta chains below all came from one sample that was sequenced in a study of blood T cell repertoires in COVID-19. The method was immunoSEQ multiplex PCR; TCRdb's version includes in-frame clones alone and lacks a portion of them. The repertoire has 230,000 or so clones, 80% to 90% of them found once; the top ten carry around 2.4%. The sample taken for sequencing was peripheral blood. The receptors were sampled from a man aged 40-49 years who had recovered from COVID-19.

The chain is built from TRBV5-1 and TRBJ1-2; TRBD1 matches at 7 bases. Germline V gene data show CDR1 as SGHRS and CDR2 as YFSETQ. With V trimmed by 7 bases and J by 1 base, 16 bases remained unmatched. This CDR3 has 17 residues. The CDR3 here is CASGRDSSLGGNYGYTF. The DNA of the CDR3 is TGCGCCAGCGGAAGGGACAGTTCTCTTGGGGGTAACTATGGCTACACCTTC.

V usage is TRBV7-8 and J usage is TRBJ2-5; D may be TRBD2 (6 bases). Trimming took 5 bases from V and 5 from J, leaving 12 bases between them. This CDR3 comprises 13 residues. The V gene's germline CDR1 is SGHVS and CDR2 FQNEAQ. CDR3 sequence: CASSLGRGETQYF. CDR3 bases: TGTGCCAGCAGCCTAGGACGGGGGGAGACCCAGTACTTC. Full variable domain (rest looked up from reference TRBV7-8 and TRBJ2-5): GAGVSQSPRYKVAKRGQDVALRCDPISGHVSLFWYQQALGQGPEFLTYFQNEAQLDKSGLPSDRFFAERPEGSVSTLKIQRTQQEDSAVYLCASSLGRGETQYFGPGTRLLVL.

This chain uses TRBV11-3 with TRBJ2-1; 12 bases are a match to TRBD1. Per germline, CDR1 SGHNT and CDR2 YENEEA. The CDR3 loop spans 16 amino acids. Unmatched junction bases numbered 9, after V lost 5 bases and J lost 7 bases. This CDR3 is CASSRRGDRGHNEQFF. DNA for the CDR3: TGTGCCAGCAGCCGGCGGGGGGACAGGGGGCATAATGAGCAGTTCTTC.

The J gene is TRBJ2-5, the V gene TRBV2; TRBD2 matches at 11 bases. CDR1 is SNHLY and CDR2 is FYNNEI in the germline V gene. The CDR3 is 15 amino acids. J lost 1 base, V lost 8 bases, and 6 bases had no gene match. CDR3 sequence: CASSGTSGTQETQYF. In DNA, the CDR3 is TGTGCCAGCTCCGGGACTAGCGGTACCCAAGAGACCCAGTACTTC.